Listed below are T cell receptor beta chains from one sample, sequenced in a study of tumor-infiltrating lymphocytes in primary liver carcinoma. TCRdb re-called the multiplex PCR reads through MiXCR, storing one row per CDR3 protein. The sample yields about 320,000 distinct CDR3 sequences, about 60% seen once. Material: peripheral blood. These receptors originate from a man aged 35-49 years with primary liver carcinoma and hepatitis B virus infection. Each CDR3 is given with its conserved first and last residue. D genes are given only for firm matches. The listing skips clone size in some rows; elsewhere it reads once, few, many or a size class.

D,J,V,size,DNA,CDR3
TRBD1,TRBJ2-5,TRBV6-1,many,TGTGCCAGCAGGTGGACAGGGAGAGAGACCCAGTACTTC,CASRWTGRETQYF
.,TRBJ2-2,TRBV5-4,many,TGTGCCAGCAGCTTCCAGAACACCGGGGAGCTGTTTTTT,CASSFQNTGELFF
.,TRBJ2-6,TRBV28,.,TGTGTCAGCAACCAACACTCTGGGGCCAACGTCCTGACTTTC,CVSNQHSGANVLTF
TRBD1,TRBJ1-1,TRBV7-9,once,TGTGACAGCAGCCCGGTACAGGGGGCAGCTTTCTTT,CDSSPVQGAAFF
TRBD1,TRBJ1-5,TRBV30,few,TGTGCCTGGTCCGGGACAGGAAATCAGCCCCAGCATTTT,CAWSGTGNQPQHF
.,TRBJ1-1,TRBV11-1,.,TGTGTTAGCAGCTTAATCGGCAGTACCCGAAACACTGAAGCTTTCTTT,CVSSLIGSTRNTEAFF
.,TRBJ1-2,TRBV11-2,.,TGTACCAGCAGCTTAGATCGTGCCGGTGGCTGCACCTTC,CTSSLDRAGGCTF
TRBD1,TRBJ2-7,TRBV5-1,.,TGCGCCAGCAGCTTGGGGCCGGACAGGGGGTACGAGCAGTACTTC,CASSLGPDRGYEQYF
TRBD2,TRBJ2-3,TRBV10-3,.,TGTGCCATCAGTGGGTTTGCTAGCGGGCGCTCCACAGATACGCAGTATTTT,CAISGFASGRSTDTQYF
TRBD2,TRBJ2-3,TRBV30,few,TGTGCCTCAAGGGGACTAGCGGGAATCACAGATACGCAGTATTTT,CASRGLAGITDTQYF
TRBD2,TRBJ2-1,TRBV7-9,.,TGTGCCGGCAGCCCCCCCGGGGGGGGAGGAGTCAACAATGAGCAATTCTTC,CAGSPPGGGGVNNEQFF
.,TRBJ2-2,TRBV4-3,.,TGCGCCAGAAGCCAAGAGGGCGGAGACCTGAACACCGGGGAGCTGTTTTTT,CARSQEGGDLNTGELFF
.,TRBJ1-3,TRBV10-3,.,TGTGCCATCACTGAGTCGGCTGGAAACACCATATATTTT,CAITESAGNTIYF
TRBD2,TRBJ2-1,TRBV6-5,.,TGTGCCGGCAGTAAATCTAGCGGGAGGGGAGGGTACAATGAGCAGTTCTTC,CAGSKSSGRGGYNEQFF
.,TRBJ1-1,TRBV28,few,TGTGCCAGCAGTTCCACTGGCCTAAACACTGAAGCTTTCTTT,CASSSTGLNTEAFF
.,TRBJ2-7,TRBV29-1,.,TGCAGCGTCACGGATAGGGTGGATCAGGTTGAGCAGTACTTC,CSVTDRVDQVEQYF
.,TRBJ2-5,TRBV5-6,many,TGTGCCAGCAGCTTGGAACAGGGATTATCGGAGACCCAGTACTTC,CASSLEQGLSETQYF
.,TRBJ2-3,TRBV7-8,.,TGTGCCAGCAGCTACCTTAGGACTTCCGATACGAAGTATTTT,CASSYLRTSDTKYF
.,TRBJ2-1,TRBV4-3,.,TGCGCCAGCAGCCAAGTGTCAACAGGGGACTGGAATGAGCAGTTCTTC,CASSQVSTGDWNEQFF
TRBD1,TRBJ1-1,TRBV5-4,.,TGTGCCAGCAGCGGGACAGGGGAGTACACTGAAGCTTTCTTT,CASSGTGEYTEAFF
.,TRBJ2-7,TRBV5-1,.,TGCGCCAGCAGCTTGGAGGGGGGGGCCTACGAGCAGTACTTC,CASSLEGGAYEQYF
.,TRBJ2-5,TRBV5-4,many,TGTGCCAGCAGCTTGGGTTCTGGAGACCGGGAGACCCAGTACTTC,CASSLGSGDRETQYF
TRBD2,TRBJ2-3,TRBV6-1,many,TGTGCCAGCAGCGAGACTAGCGGGGTACCGCAGTATTTT,CASSETSGVPQYF
TRBD2,TRBJ2-1,TRBV12-3/TRBV12-4,many,TGTGCCAGCAGTTTAAGAGGGAGGGGTGAGCAGTTCTTC,CASSLRGRGEQFF
TRBD1,TRBJ2-7,TRBV6-2/TRBV6-3,many,TGTGCCAGCACTATCCGGACAGGGCCCTCCTACGAGCAGTACTTC,CASTIRTGPSYEQYF
.,TRBJ1-2,TRBV4-2,.,TGTGCCGGCAGCCAAGAATGGGGCAACTATGGCCACACCTTC,CAGSQEWGNYGHTF
.,TRBJ1-2,TRBV4-1,many,TGCGCCAGCAGCCAACGGGACGGTCTTTACTATGGCTACACCTTC,CASSQRDGLYYGYTF
.,TRBJ2-2,TRBV10-2,.,TGCGCCAGCAAGATCATCGGGCAGAACACCGGGGAGCTGTTTTTT,CASKIIGQNTGELFF
TRBD1,TRBJ1-4,TRBV29-1,.,TGCAGCGTTCTACGCCCCGTGACAGGGGGTGGAAAACTGTTTTTT,CSVLRPVTGGGKLFF
.,TRBJ2-1,TRBV7-8,once,TGTGCCAGCAGCTTAATCGCTGAGCAGTCCTTC,CASSLIAEQSF
.,TRBJ1-3,TRBV20-1,.,TGCAGTGCTAGCCGGACAGCTGGAAACACCATATATTTT,CSASRTAGNTIYF
.,TRBJ2-1,TRBV29-1,many,TGCAGCGTTGATAGGGGTCGAAGCGCCAATGAGCAGTTCTTC,CSVDRGRSANEQFF
.,TRBJ1-6,TRBV6-5,.,TGTGCCAGCAGTTACAGTAGGACAGTCGATTCAACCCTCCACTTT,CASSYSRTVDSTLHF
.,TRBJ2-3,TRBV12-3/TRBV12-4,many,TGTGCCAGCAGTCTCGGTTCTAGCACAGATACGCAGTATTTT,CASSLGSSTDTQYF
TRBD2,TRBJ2-1,TRBV6-2/TRBV6-3,.,TGTGCCAGCAGTTACTCCGTTCAGGGGCGGACTAGCGGGGATTGCAATGAGCAGTTCTTC,CASSYSVQGRTSGDCNEQFF
.,TRBJ2-7,TRBV4-1,many,TGCGCCAGCAGCCAAGCCTTAGGACTTACGCTCTCCTACGAGCAGTACTTC,CASSQALGLTLSYEQYF
.,TRBJ2-2,TRBV11-1,.,TGTGCCAGCAGCCTCCCCCAGACTGTGAGGAACATCGGGGAGCTGTTATTT,CASSLPQTVRNIGELLF
.,TRBJ2-2,TRBV5-1,few,TGCGCCAGCAAACACTCCCAGAACACCGGGGAGCTGTTTTTT,CASKHSQNTGELFF
.,TRBJ2-2,TRBV5-1,once,TGCGCCAGCAGTTTGAAGGCGGTTAACACCGGGGAGCTGCTTTTT,CASSLKAVNTGELLF
.,TRBJ2-7,TRBV30,few,TGTGCCTGGACCGTGGGGGGCTACGAGCAGTACTTC,CAWTVGGYEQYF
.,TRBJ2-1,TRBV4-2,.,TGTGCCAGCAGCCAATCCCTTACCTATAACTCCTACATTGAGCAGTTCTTC,CASSQSLTYNSYIEQFF
.,TRBJ2-7,TRBV6-2/TRBV6-3,.,TGTGCCAGCCGATCGGGGCAGGGAGATCGGGACGAGCAGTACTTC,CASRSGQGDRDEQYF
TRBD2,TRBJ2-3,TRBV29-1,many,TGCAGCGTTCGGGGACTAGCGGGAGGGCGAAGAACAGATACGCAGTATTTT,CSVRGLAGGRRTDTQYF
.,TRBJ2-2,TRBV6-5,.,TGTGCCAGCAGTTACTTGAGCGGGTCGGGAGCGAACACCGGGGAGCTGTTTTTT,CASSYLSGSGANTGELFF
.,TRBJ2-2,TRBV4-3,.,TGCGCCAGCAGCCAAGATCTGGGACATCCCGGTGAGCTGTTTTTT,CASSQDLGHPGELFF
TRBD2,TRBJ2-5,TRBV6-6,many,TGTGCCAGCAGTGGACTAGAAGAGACCCAGTACTTC,CASSGLEETQYF
.,TRBJ1-3,TRBV5-1,.,TGCGCCAGAAGCTTGATACCAAAATCTGGAAACACCATATATTTT,CARSLIPKSGNTIYF
.,TRBJ1-1,TRBV12-3/TRBV12-4,.,TGTGCCAGTAGTTTATTGGCCTCGAACACTGAAGCTTTCTTT,CASSLLASNTEAFF
.,TRBJ2-7,TRBV30,.,TGTGCCTGGAGTTTACAGGGAGGCGAGCAGTACTTC,CAWSLQGGEQYF
.,TRBJ2-7,TRBV29-1,.,TGCTGCGTGCCCTTACCAGGCCAGAAGGAGTCCGAGCAGTACTTC,CCVPLPGQKESEQYF
TRBD1,TRBJ2-3,TRBV7-9,.,TGTGCCAGCGGTGAATGGACAGGAAGCACAGATACGCAGTATTTT,CASGEWTGSTDTQYF
.,TRBJ1-2,TRBV7-8,.,TGTGCCAGCAGCTTGATCAGGGACCCCACCTTC,CASSLIRDPTF
TRBD1,TRBJ1-4,TRBV4-3,many,TGCGCCAGCAGCCTAAGAGGGACAGGGGATGAAAAACTGTTTTTT,CASSLRGTGDEKLFF